What follows are 4 T cell receptor beta chains derived from one specimen sequenced in a study of cytomegalovirus exposure and HLA in healthy donors. With 60 Vbeta and 13 Jbeta primers, the PCR was carried out. Generated by immunoSEQ multiplex PCR, the TCRdb table keeps only in-frame clones and is missing some. The data show some 120,000 clones, about 75% seen once. Material for sequencing was PBMCs. All receptors derive from a woman in her thirties or forties in good health and CMV-seropositive.

Written as DNA, the CDR3 is TGTGCCAGCAACCCCGGGACAGGTTACACCGGGGAGCTGTTTTTT. This encodes CASNPGTGYTGELFF. V and J are TRBV7-2 and TRBJ2-2; TRBD1 matches 8 bases. The CDR3 loop spans 15 amino acids. V shed 7 bases, J shed 3 bases, and the junction held 7 bases outside the gene matches. CDR1 is SGHTA and CDR2 is FQGNSA in the germline V gene.

This chain uses TRBV5-1 with TRBJ2-5; TRBD2 agrees at 9 bases. The germline gives CDR1 SGHRS, CDR2 YFSETQ. This CDR3 comprises 15 residues. V shed 4 bases and J 5 bases; nucleotides not matched to a gene: 9. CDR3 loop: CASSVVAGVGETQYF. In DNA form, the CDR3 reads TGCGCCAGCAGCGTAGTAGCGGGGGTAGGGGAGACCCAGTACTTC.

This clone was seen a handful of times. This chain joins TRBV18 and TRBJ2-3; 10 nucleotides agree with TRBD1. V shed 3 bases and J 6 bases; nucleotides not matched to a gene: 9. The CDR3 sequence is 16 residues long. Germline V gene data show CDR1 as KGHSH and CDR2 as LQKENI. The CDR3 DNA reads TGTGCCAGCTCACCCACGTCCGGACAGGGGGAGGATACGCAGTATTTT. Protein product: CASSPTSGQGEDTQYF.

A single count supports this clone. The CDR3, as DNA: TGCAGCGTTGAAATCTTGGCAGGAGGAGAAAAACTGTTTTTT. Its translation is CSVEILAGGEKLFF. This chain joins TRBV29-1 and TRBJ1-4; D call uncertain. The CDR3 covers 14 residues. Trimming left V 2 bases short and J 8 bases short, with 15 bases between. Looked up from germline, CDR1 is SQVTM and CDR2 is ANQGSEA.